This T cell receptor (beta chain) was recorded in a study of blood T cells in healthy people across ages. General study results and limits: The percentage of naive T cells correlated strongly with TCR beta diversity.

The use of a sample-barcoded 5' primer and a J-beta primer mix characterized a second PCR of roughly 6 to 11 cycles. One entry per CDR3 protein, called by TCRdb with MiXCR from the 5' RACE reads. Found here are some 1.6 million distinct CDR3 sequences, 30% to 40% of them singletons; the top ten hold roughly 10%. This clonotype was picked up one time. Its cognate antigen is unknown. Staff drew around 10 milliliters of peripheral blood from each donor. CDR3 size: 15 residues. Germline V gives CDR1 MGHDK, CDR2 SYGVNS. Trimming removed 3 bases from V and 6 bases from J, with 15 bases in between. The material sequenced was blood. The chain links TRBV25-1 to TRBJ2-1; possibly TRBD2 for D (7 bases). The sequence was collected from a woman aged 30 to 39 in good health. DNA of the CDR3: TGTGCCAGCAGTGAGGAGGGGGGACTAAGCAATGAGCAGTTCTTC. Amino acids: CASSEEGGLSNEQFF.